The T cell receptor (beta chain) under discussion was sequenced for a study of human T cells and chemical hapten exposure. Study as a whole: Across samples, TCR yields varied, mostly owing to small differences in pooled library volumes.

The library gave individual cDNA molecules unique molecular identifiers. One entry per CDR3 protein, called by TCRdb with MiXCR from the RACE reads. Of under 95,000 distinct CDR3 sequences listed, over 6.5% are singletons. The time point is: pre-sensitization, week 0. Sample treatment: therapeutic diphenylcyclopropenone sensitization with weekly scalp DPC. The starting material was whole blood, obtained in connection with sensitization to the hapten diphenylcyclopropenone (DPC). The sequence was collected from a man between 40 and 49 years old with alopecia areata. Some clones in this sample may be carry-over from other donors' samples.

The DNA of the CDR3 is TGCAGTGCCACTCAGGGTGGAAACACCATATATTTT. Translating gives CSATQGGNTIYF. The chain employs TRBV20-1 and TRBJ1-3, with a weak D call TRBD1 (5 bases). The CDR3 loop spans 12 amino acids. Germline CDR1 DFQATT, CDR2 SNEGSKA (reference sequence). Trimming stripped 6 bases from V and 3 bases from J, with 9 bases between.